This T cell receptor (beta chain) comes out of a study of T cell responses to AZD1222 COVID-19 vaccine. The study, taken as a whole, reports: Baseline seropositives among AZD1222 recipients totaled only five or six.

The assay was immunoSEQ multiplex PCR, and TCRdb's table has in-frame clones only and misses some. The sample lists some 160,000 clones, 88% occurring once. To note about this clone: Its target is not known.

CDR1 is SGHRS, CDR2 YFSETQ, per germline. The CDR3 runs 15 residues. The ends lost 4 bases at V and 6 bases at J; junction bases unmatched: 6. The V and J genes are TRBV5-1 and TRBJ2-1; the match to TRBD2 covers 11 bases. The source material was peripheral blood, sampled on day 0 of AZD1222 vaccination. The receptor comes from an adult in good health. CDR3 region: CASSQLAGASNEQFF. Here the CDR3 DNA reads TGCGCCAGCAGCCAACTAGCGGGGGCGTCCAATGAGCAGTTCTTC.